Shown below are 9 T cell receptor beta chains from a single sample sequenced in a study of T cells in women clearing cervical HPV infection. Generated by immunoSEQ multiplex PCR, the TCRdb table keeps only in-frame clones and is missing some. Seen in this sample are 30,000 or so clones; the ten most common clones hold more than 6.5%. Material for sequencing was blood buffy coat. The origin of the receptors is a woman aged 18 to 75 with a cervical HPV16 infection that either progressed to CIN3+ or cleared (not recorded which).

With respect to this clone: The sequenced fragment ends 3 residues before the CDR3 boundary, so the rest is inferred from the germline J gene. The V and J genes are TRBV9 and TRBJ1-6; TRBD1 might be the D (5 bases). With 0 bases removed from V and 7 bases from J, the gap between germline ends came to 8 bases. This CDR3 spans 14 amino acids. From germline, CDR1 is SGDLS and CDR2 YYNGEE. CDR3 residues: CASSVEGRNSPLHF. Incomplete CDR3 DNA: TGTGCCAGCAGCGTAGAGGGGAGGAATTCACCC.

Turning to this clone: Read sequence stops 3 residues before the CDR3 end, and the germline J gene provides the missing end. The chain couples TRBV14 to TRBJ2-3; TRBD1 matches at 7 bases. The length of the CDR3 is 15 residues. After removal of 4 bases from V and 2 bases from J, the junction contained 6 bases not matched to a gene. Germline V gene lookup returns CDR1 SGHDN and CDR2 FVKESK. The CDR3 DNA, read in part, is TGTGCCAGCAGCCTAGGGGGCACGTCCACAGATACG. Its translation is CASSLGGTSTDT. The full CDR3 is CASSLGGTSTDTQYF.

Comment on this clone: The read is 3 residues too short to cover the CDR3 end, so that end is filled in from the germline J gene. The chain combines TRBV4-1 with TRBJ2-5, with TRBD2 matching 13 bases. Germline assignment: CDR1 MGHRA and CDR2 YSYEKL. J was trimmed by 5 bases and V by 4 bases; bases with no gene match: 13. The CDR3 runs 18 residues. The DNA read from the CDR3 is TGCGCCAGCAGCCTGATGACTAGCGGGGGGTCGAAGGTGGAGACC. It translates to CASSLMTSGGSKVET. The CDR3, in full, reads CASSLMTSGGSKVETQYF.

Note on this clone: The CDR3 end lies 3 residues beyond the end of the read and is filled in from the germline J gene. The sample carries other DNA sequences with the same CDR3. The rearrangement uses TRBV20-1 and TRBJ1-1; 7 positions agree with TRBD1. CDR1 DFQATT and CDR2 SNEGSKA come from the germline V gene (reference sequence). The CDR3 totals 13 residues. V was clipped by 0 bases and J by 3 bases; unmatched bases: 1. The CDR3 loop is CSARDTGDTEAFF. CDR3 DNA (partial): TGCAGTGCTAGAGATACAGGGGACACTGAA.

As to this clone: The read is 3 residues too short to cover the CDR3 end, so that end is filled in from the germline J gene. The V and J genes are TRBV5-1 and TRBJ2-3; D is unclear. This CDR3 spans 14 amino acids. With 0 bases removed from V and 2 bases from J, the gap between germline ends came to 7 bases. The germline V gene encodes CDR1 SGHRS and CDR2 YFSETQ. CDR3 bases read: TGCGCCAGCAGCTTGGACAGCCCCACAGATACG. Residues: CASSLDSPTDT. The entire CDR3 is CASSLDSPTDTQYF.

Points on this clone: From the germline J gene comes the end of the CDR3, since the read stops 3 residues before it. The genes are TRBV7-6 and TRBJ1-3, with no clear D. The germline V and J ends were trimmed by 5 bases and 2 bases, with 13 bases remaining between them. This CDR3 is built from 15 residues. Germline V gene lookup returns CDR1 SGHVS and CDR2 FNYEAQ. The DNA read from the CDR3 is TGTGCCAGCAGCCCCGAGTGGCATACTGGAAACACC. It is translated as CASSPEWHTGNT. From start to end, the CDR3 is CASSPEWHTGNTIYF.

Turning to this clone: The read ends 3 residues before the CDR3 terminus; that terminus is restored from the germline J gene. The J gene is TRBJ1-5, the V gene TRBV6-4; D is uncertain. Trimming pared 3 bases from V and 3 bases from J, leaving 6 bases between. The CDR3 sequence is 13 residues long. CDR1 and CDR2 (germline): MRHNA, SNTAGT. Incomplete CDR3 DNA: TGTGCCAGCAGTGAGAAAGCCAATCAGCCC. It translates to CASSEKANQP. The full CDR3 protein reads CASSEKANQPQHF.

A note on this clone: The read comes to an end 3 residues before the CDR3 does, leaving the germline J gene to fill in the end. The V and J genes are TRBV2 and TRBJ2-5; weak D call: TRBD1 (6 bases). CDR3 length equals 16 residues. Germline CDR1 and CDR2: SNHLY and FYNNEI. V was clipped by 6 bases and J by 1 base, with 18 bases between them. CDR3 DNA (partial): TGTGCCAGCAGGAAGGACCCCGGACAGATCCAAGAGACC. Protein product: CASRKDPGQIQET. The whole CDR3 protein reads CASRKDPGQIQETQYF.

CDR3 sequence reads: CASSIGGGPDNEQFF. The part of the CDR3 DNA that was read is TGTGCCAGTAGTATAGGAGGGGGACCGGACAATGAG. The V and J genes are TRBV19 and TRBJ2-1; weak D call: TRBD1 (6 bases). The CDR3 goes on 3 residues after the read ends, and that part is filled in from the germline J gene. The CDR3 is 15 residues long. V shed 1 base and J shed 5 bases, with 12 bases lying between them. In germline, CDR1 is LNHDA, CDR2 SQIVND (reference sequence).